This T cell receptor (beta chain) was sequenced for a study of regulatory T cells in long-lasting Graves disease. Study results and caveats: TCR diversity was lower in persistent Graves' patients than in newly diagnosed ones.

Researchers made TCR beta libraries by using iRepertoire HTBI primers and running Arm-PCR on CDR3 regions. TCRdb analysed the multiplex PCR reads with MiXCR anew, one entry per CDR3 protein. The table lists around 500,000 distinct CDR3 sequences, about 13% of them singletons. The CDR3 is 13 residues long. V lost 3 bases to trimming and J lost 2 bases, with 8 bases between them. In germline, CDR1 is MNHEY, CDR2 SVGEGT. In its sample, this clonotype was seen many times. Its antigen is undetermined. Specified time point: newly diagnosed GD, antithyroid drugs for less than 3 months. Making the TCR library involved RNA that had been extracted from PBMCs. An endocrinology department in Xi'an, China, recruited the patients. The sample was also reused in another study, on T cells in Graves' hyperthyroidism and ophthalmopathy.

The sample in question was peripheral blood mononuclear cells (PBMCs), obtained at new diagnosis, from a patient treated with antithyroid drugs. The source is a man aged 30 to 39 with Graves disease. The chain has TRBV6-2 or TRBV6-3 and TRBJ2-7; no definite D call. The CDR3 sequence: CASSYRLTYEQYF. The CDR3 DNA reads as TGTGCCAGCAGTTATAGACTGACCTACGAGCAGTACTTC.